This entry lists 8 T cell receptor beta chains sequenced from one sample in a study of beta chain features in type 1 diabetes. The authors reverse transcribed all of the isolated RNA, so sequencing captured expressed TCRB transcripts. Sequencing was performed with immunoSEQ multiplex PCR; in TCRdb, only in-frame clones are kept and a portion is missing. The table has tens of thousands of clones, over 60% seen once. Sequenced: Tregs from blood. These TCRs come from a woman in her thirties or forties in good health.

This clone is medium-sized. The chain couples TRBV18 to TRBJ1-4, with 12 bases that match TRBD1. The junction had 8 bases not matched to a gene; V was cut back by 3 bases and J by 3 bases. Germline V gene data show CDR1 as KGHSH and CDR2 as LQKENI. CDR3 length equals 18 residues. The chain's CDR3 is CASSPVMGQGAANEKLFF. The CDR3 DNA reads as TGTGCCAGCTCACCCGTTATGGGACAGGGGGCGGCTAATGAAAAACTGTTTTTT.

The rearrangement uses TRBV2 and TRBJ2-5, with D tentatively TRBD2 (6 bases). Germline V lookup: CDR1 SNHLY, CDR2 FYNNEI. This CDR3 has 16 residues. The V end was cut by 8 bases, the J end by 5 bases, with 24 bases between. The CDR3 protein is CASYAGGTHWRETQYF. The CDR3 region has the DNA TGTGCCAGCTATGCCGGTGGGACTCACTGGAGGGAGACCCAGTACTTC.

This clone was observed a handful of times. This chain joins TRBV10-3 and TRBJ1-2, with D unclear. Looked up from germline, CDR1 is ENHRY and CDR2 is SYGVKD. V was trimmed by 0 bases and J by 8 bases, leaving 10 bases between them. This CDR3 region has 13 residues. CDR3 region: CAISESSSGGYTF. The CDR3 bases are TGTGCCATCAGTGAGTCGAGTTCAGGAGGCTACACCTTC.

The rearrangement uses TRBV18 and TRBJ1-5; unclear D gene. Trimming removed 2 bases from V and 5 bases from J, with 10 bases in between. Germline assignment: CDR1 KGHSH and CDR2 LQKENI. The CDR3 sequence is 14 residues long. CDR3 loop: CASSPNRRDQPQHF. In nucleotides, the CDR3 is TGTGCCAGCTCACCAAATCGGAGGGATCAGCCCCAGCATTTT.

The rearrangement joins TRBV19 to TRBJ2-2; perhaps TRBD2 as D (7 bases). In germline, CDR1 is LNHDA, CDR2 SQIVND (reference sequence). CDR3 length equals 18 residues. The germline V and J ends were trimmed by 2 bases and 1 base, with 17 bases remaining between them. CDR3 DNA sequence: TGTGCCAGTAGTATACGGGGGGCCCTCTTTATGAACACCGGGGAGCTGTTTTTT. Amino acids: CASSIRGALFMNTGELFF.

The chain combines TRBV7-2 with TRBJ2-7, with 9 bases aligning to TRBD2. Germline CDR1 is SGHTA and CDR2 is FQGNSA. This CDR3 spans 15 amino acids. V was pared by 0 bases and J by 5 bases, with 5 bases of the junction left unmatched. In DNA form, the CDR3 reads TGTGCCAGCAGCTTAGCTTTGCGGGGGGGCCACGAGCAGTACTTC. This codes for CASSLALRGGHEQYF.

This rearrangement joins TRBV29-1 to TRBJ1-2; D gene uncertain. Germline-derived CDR1 and CDR2 are SQVTM and ANQGSEA. Trimming took off 7 bases at V and 4 bases at J, with 19 bases between the two ends. The length of the CDR3 is 14 residues. The DNA of the CDR3 is TGCAGCGCAAGACCGGCCAGAGGCCGCTATGGCTACACCTTC. Amino acid sequence: CSARPARGRYGYTF.

This chain uses TRBV12-5 with TRBJ2-5, with TRBD2 as a possible D gene (5 bases). The V gene's germline CDR1 is LGHNT and CDR2 FRNRAP. The V end lost 3 bases, the J end lost 2 bases, and 19 bases lay between the germline ends. The CDR3 extends over 17 amino acids. CDR3 DNA: TGTGCTAGTGGTTTCCACCCGAGCGTCGGGGTACAAGAGACCCAGTACTTC. Its translation: CASGFHPSVGVQETQYF.